Shown below are 11 T cell receptor beta chains from a single sample sequenced in a study of blood T cell repertoires in COVID-19. Sequenced by immunoSEQ multiplex PCR; TCRdb stores in-frame clones only, minus some. The data show over 200,000 clones, with around 79% seen just once and about 3.5% held by the top ten. The material sequenced was peripheral blood. The receptors derive from a woman older than 75 with acute or convalescent COVID-19.

The gene calls are TRBV6-5 and TRBJ2-7; D unclear. This CDR3 has 14 amino acids. V gave up 0 bases and J gave up 2 bases, with 8 bases separating them. The germline V gene encodes CDR1 MNHEY and CDR2 SVGAGI. The CDR3 spells CASSYSRNTYEQYF. CDR3 nucleotides: TGTGCCAGCAGTTACTCAAGAAACACCTACGAGCAGTACTTC.

This clone was picked up a small number of times. V is TRBV15 and J is TRBJ1-3, with D unclear. Trimming removed 7 bases from V and 3 bases from J, with 10 bases in between. CDR1 is LNHNV, CDR2 YYDKDF, per germline (reference sequence). The CDR3 has 13 amino acids. The CDR3 sequence is CATTVGVGNTIYF. CDR3 bases: TGTGCCACCACAGTGGGAGTTGGAAACACCATATATTTT.

This clone was observed once. The chain couples TRBV2 to TRBJ2-7; D is unresolved. CDR3 length: 11 amino acids. Germline CDR1 reads SNHLY; CDR2 reads FYNNEI. V lost 7 bases and J lost 6, with 10 bases in between. CDR3 nucleotide sequence: TGTGCCAGCACTGTAATAGTCGAGCAGTACTTC. Residues: CASTVIVEQYF.

The chain links TRBV27 to TRBJ2-2; 9 nucleotides align to TRBD1. CDR1 MNHEY and CDR2 SMNVEV come from the germline V gene (reference sequence). The CDR3 is 15 amino acids. Trimming cost V 5 bases and J 3 bases; bases outside gene matches: 4. This CDR3 reads CASSVGTGHTGELFF. The CDR3 nucleotides read TGTGCCAGCAGTGTGGGGACAGGGCACACCGGGGAGCTGTTTTTT.

This rearrangement joins TRBV10-2 to TRBJ1-2, with 8 nucleotides matching TRBD1. Germline CDR1 WSHSY, CDR2 SAAADI. This CDR3 spans 13 amino acids. With 5 bases clipped from V and 4 bases from J, the junction kept 3 bases outside the gene matches. The CDR3 region is CASSLGQGYGYTF. In DNA, the CDR3 is TGCGCCAGCAGTCTTGGACAGGGCTATGGCTACACCTTC.

This clone was picked up a small number of times. The chain carries TRBV19 and TRBJ1-5, with D uncertain. The CDR3 totals 15 residues. Trimming removed 3 bases at V and 3 bases at J, with 12 bases between. CDR1 is LNHDA and CDR2 is SQIVND in the germline V gene (reference sequence). DNA for the CDR3: TGTGCCAGTAGTATGGGAGTTTCTAACAATCAGCCCCAGCATTTT. Its translation: CASSMGVSNNQPQHF. Together with reference TRBV19 and TRBJ1-5, the CDR3 gives the full variable domain: DGGITQSPKYLFRKEGQNVTLSCEQNLNHDAMYWYRQDPGQGLRLIYYSQIVNDFQKGDIAEGYSVSREKKESFPLTVTSAQKNPTAFYLCASSMGVSNNQPQHFGDGTRLSIL.

The rearrangement links TRBV3-1 (or the pseudogene TRBV3-2) to TRBJ2-7, with TRBD2 matching over 7 bases. Per the germline V gene, CDR1 is LGHDT and CDR2 is YNNKEL (reference sequence). CDR3 length: 13 residues. V trimming: 6 bases; J trimming: 1 base; junction bases outside the gene matches: 3. The CDR3 DNA is TGTGCCAGCAGAGCGGGGACTTCCTACGAGCAGTACTTC. This gives the protein CASRAGTSYEQYF.

This clone was picked up one time. The chain uses TRBV7-9 and TRBJ2-3, with 7 bases identical to TRBD1. Germline V gene lookup returns CDR1 SEHNR and CDR2 FQNEAQ (reference sequence). The CDR3 length is 15 residues. V was clipped by 3 bases and J by 3 bases; unmatched bases: 6. For the CDR3, the DNA is TGTGCCAGCAGCTTCGACAGGGAATGGACAGATACGCAGTATTTT. Translation gives CASSFDREWTDTQYF.

The gene calls are TRBV5-1 and TRBJ2-1, with a possible D match to TRBD2 (6 bases). The CDR3 has 12 residues. Between the trimmed V and J ends, which lost 4 bases and 9 bases, there was a span of 11 bases. CDR1 SGHRS and CDR2 YFSETQ come from the germline V gene. In DNA form, the CDR3 reads TGCGCCAGCAGCGAACTAGCTGGTGAGCAGTTCTTC. This translates into CASSELAGEQFF.

The chain joins TRBV6-2 or TRBV6-3 to TRBJ1-3; no definite D call. The CDR3 length is 15 residues. The germline gives CDR1 MNHEY, CDR2 SVGEGT. Trimming took 0 bases from V and 0 from J, leaving 6 bases between them. The CDR3 sequence is CASSYSTVSGNTIYF. The CDR3, as DNA: TGTGCCAGCAGTTACTCAACAGTCTCTGGAAACACCATATATTTT.

The chain carries TRBV7-2 and TRBJ2-4; D is undetermined. The CDR3 loop spans 15 amino acids. Germline lookup yields CDR1 SGHTA and CDR2 FQGNSA. V dropped 4 bases and J dropped 0 bases, with 10 bases sitting between them. The CDR3 here is CASSSPFPAKNIQYF. The DNA of the CDR3 is TGTGCCAGCAGCTCCCCTTTTCCAGCCAAAAACATTCAGTACTTC.